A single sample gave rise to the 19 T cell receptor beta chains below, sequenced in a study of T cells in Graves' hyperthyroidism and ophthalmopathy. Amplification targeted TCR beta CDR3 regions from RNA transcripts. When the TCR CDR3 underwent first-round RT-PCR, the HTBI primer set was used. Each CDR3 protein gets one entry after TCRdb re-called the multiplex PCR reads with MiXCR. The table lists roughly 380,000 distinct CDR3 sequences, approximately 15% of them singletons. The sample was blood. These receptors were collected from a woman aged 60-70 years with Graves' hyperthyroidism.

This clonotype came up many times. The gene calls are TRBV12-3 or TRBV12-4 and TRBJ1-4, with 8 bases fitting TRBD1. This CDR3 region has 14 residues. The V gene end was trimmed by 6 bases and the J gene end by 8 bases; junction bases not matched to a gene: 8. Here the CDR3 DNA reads TGTGCCAGCAGACCGGGACAGGTCTGGGAAAAACTGTTTTTT. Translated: CASRPGQVWEKLFF.

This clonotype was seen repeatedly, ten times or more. The CDR3 is CSVMTPNYGYTF. The CDR3 DNA sequence: TGCAGCGTAATGACACCGAACTATGGCTACACCTTC. This chain connects TRBV29-1 to TRBJ1-2; D remains ambiguous. CDR1 and CDR2 (germline): SQVTM, ANQGSEA. Trimming removed 6 bases at V and 2 bases at J, with 10 bases between. This CDR3 contains 12 residues.

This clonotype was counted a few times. This CDR3 is CASSAQTGAADTQYF. The CDR3 DNA reads as TGTGCCAGTAGTGCCCAGACAGGGGCGGCAGATACGCAGTATTTT. The chain recombines TRBV19 with TRBJ2-3; 8 nucleotides agree with TRBD1. The V segment lost 5 bases and the J segment 4 bases; nucleotides outside the gene matches: 8. Looked up from germline, CDR1 is LNHDA and CDR2 is SQIVND (reference sequence). The CDR3 is 15 amino acids.

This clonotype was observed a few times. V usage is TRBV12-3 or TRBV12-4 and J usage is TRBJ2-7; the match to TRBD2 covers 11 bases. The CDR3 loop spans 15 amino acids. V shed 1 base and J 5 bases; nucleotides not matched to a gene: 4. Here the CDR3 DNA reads TGTGCCAGCAGTTTAGGGGGGACTAGCGGAGACGAGCAGTACTTC. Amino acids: CASSLGGTSGDEQYF.

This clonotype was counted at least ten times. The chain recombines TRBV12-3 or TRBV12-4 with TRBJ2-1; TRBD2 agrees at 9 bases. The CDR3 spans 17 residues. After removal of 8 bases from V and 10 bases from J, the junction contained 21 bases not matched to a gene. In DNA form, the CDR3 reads TGTGCCAGCCGAGGGGCGGCTAGCGGGATTTGGTGGAACGAGCAGTTCTTC. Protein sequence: CASRGAASGIWWNEQFF.

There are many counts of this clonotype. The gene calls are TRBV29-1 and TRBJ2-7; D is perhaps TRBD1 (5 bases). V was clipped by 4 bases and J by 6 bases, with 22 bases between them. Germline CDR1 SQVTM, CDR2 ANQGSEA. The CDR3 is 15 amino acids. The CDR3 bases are TGCAGCGTTGGATTCGTGGCGACAGAAGTTTCCGAGCAGTACTTC. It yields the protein CSVGFVATEVSEQYF.

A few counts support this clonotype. For the CDR3, the DNA is TGTGCCAGCAGTTCACCCTCCCGGGGAGGGGGCGAGGAGCAGTACTTC. This codes for CASSSPSRGGGEEQYF. V gene TRBV6-1 combines with J gene TRBJ2-7, with D perhaps given as TRBD1 or TRBD2 (7 bases each). Deletions cut 5 bases from V and 7 bases from J, with 24 bases between. The CDR3 runs 16 residues. Germline-derived CDR1 and CDR2 are MNHNS and SASEGT.

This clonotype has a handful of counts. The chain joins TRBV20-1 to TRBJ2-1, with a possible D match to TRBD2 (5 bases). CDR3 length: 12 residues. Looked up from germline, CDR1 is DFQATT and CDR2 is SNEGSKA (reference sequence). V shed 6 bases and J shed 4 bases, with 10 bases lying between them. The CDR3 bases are TGCAGTGCCGTCGGGGATTACAATGAGCAGTTCTTC. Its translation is CSAVGDYNEQFF.

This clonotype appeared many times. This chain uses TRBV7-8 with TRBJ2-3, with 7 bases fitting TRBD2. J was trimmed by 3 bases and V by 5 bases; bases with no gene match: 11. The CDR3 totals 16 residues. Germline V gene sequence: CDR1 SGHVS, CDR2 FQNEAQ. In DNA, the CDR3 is TGTGCCAGCAGCACCTTCGGGGCGGGGGTGACAGATACGCAGTATTTT. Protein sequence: CASSTFGAGVTDTQYF. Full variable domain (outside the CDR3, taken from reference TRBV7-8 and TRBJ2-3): GAGVSQSPRYKVAKRGQDVALRCDPISGHVSLFWYQQALGQGPEFLTYFQNEAQLDKSGLPSDRFFAERPEGSVSTLKIQRTQQEDSAVYLCASSTFGAGVTDTQYFGPGTRLTVL.

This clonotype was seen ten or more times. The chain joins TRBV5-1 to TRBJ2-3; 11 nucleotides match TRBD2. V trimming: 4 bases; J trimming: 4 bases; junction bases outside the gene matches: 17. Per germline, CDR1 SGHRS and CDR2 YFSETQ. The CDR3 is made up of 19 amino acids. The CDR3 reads CASSRGSLAGGPPADTQYF. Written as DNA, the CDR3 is TGCGCCAGCAGCAGGGGGTCATTAGCGGGAGGGCCCCCGGCAGATACGCAGTATTTT.

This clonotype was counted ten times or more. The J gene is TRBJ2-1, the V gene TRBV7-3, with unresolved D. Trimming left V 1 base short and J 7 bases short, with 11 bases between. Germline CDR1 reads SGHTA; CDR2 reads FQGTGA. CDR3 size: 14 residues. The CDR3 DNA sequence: TGTGCCAGCAGCTTAAGCAGTGGGTTGAATGAGCAGTTCTTC. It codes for CASSLSSGLNEQFF.

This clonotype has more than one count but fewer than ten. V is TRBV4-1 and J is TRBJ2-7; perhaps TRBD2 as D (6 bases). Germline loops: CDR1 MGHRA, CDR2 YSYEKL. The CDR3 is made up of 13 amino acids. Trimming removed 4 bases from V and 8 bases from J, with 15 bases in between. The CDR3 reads CASSPYSGLQQYF. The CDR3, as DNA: TGCGCCAGCAGCCCATACTCGGGACTTCAGCAGTACTTC.

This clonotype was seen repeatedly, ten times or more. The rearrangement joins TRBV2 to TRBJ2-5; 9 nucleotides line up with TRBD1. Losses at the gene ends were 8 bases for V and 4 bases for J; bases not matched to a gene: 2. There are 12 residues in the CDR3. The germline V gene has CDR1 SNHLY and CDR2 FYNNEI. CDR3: CASGDRAETQYF. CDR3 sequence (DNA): TGTGCCAGCGGGGACAGGGCAGAGACCCAGTACTTC. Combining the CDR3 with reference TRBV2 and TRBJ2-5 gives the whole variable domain EPEVTQTPSHQVTQMGQEVILRCVPISNHLYFYWYRQILGQKVEFLVSFYNNEISEKSEIFDDQFSVERPDGSNFTLKIRSTKLEDSAMYFCASGDRAETQYFGPGTRLLVL.

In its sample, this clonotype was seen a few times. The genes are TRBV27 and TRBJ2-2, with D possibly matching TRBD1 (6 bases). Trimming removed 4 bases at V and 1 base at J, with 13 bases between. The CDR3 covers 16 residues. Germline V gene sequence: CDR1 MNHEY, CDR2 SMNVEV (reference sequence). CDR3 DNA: TGTGCCAGCAGTTCGCATGGGGGCCAGAACACCGGGGAGCTGTTTTTT. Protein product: CASSSHGGQNTGELFF.

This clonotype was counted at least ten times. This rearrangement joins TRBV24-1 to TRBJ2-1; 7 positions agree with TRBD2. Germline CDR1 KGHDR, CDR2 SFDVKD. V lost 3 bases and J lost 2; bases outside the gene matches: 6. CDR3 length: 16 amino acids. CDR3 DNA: TGTGCCACCAGTGATGGACTAGAGAGCCCCTACAATGAGCAGTTCTTC. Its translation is CATSDGLESPYNEQFF.

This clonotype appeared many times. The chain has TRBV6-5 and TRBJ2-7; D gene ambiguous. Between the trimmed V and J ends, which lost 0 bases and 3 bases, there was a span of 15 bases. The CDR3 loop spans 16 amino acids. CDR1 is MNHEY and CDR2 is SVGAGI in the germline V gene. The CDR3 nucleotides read TGTGCCAGCAGTTACTCCTACTCCCCCGGCGACTACGAGCAGTACTTC. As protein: CASSYSYSPGDYEQYF.

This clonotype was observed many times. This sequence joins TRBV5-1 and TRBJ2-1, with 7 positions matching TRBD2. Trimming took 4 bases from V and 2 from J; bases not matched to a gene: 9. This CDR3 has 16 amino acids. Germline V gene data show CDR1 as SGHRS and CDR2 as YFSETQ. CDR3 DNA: TGCGCCAGCAGCGGTGGGGCGGGAGAGGCCTACAATGAGCAGTTCTTC. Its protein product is CASSGGAGEAYNEQFF.

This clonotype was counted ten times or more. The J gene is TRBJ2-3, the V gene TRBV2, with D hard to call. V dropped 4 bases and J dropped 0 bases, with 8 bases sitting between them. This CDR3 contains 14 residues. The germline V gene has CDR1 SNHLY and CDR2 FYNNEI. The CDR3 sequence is CASSVVASTDTQYF. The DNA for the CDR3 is TGTGCCAGCAGTGTTGTGGCGAGCACAGATACGCAGTATTTT.

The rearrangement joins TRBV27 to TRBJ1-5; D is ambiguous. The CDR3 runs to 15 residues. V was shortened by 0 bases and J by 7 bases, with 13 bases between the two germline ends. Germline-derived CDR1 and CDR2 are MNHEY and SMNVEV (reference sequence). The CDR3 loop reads CASSLSGSGAQPQHF. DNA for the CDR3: TGTGCCAGCAGTTTATCCGGCTCCGGTGCACAGCCCCAGCATTTT.